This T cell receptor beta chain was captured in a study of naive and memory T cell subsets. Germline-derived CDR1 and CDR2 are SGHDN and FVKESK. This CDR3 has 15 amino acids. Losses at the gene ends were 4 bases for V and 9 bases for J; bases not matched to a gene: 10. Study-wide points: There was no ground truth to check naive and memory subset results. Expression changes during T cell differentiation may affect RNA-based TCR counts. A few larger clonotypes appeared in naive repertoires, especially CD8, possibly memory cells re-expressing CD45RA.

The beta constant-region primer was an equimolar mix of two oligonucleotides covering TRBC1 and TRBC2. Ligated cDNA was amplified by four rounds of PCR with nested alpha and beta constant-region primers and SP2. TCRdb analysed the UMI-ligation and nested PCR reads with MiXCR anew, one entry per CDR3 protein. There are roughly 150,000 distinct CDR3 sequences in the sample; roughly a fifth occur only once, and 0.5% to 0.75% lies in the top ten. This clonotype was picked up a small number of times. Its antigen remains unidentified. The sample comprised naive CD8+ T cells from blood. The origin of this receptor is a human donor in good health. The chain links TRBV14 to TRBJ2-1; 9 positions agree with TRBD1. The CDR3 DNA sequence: TGTGCCAGCAGCCCCCGGGACAGGGAGTTTGTTGAGCAGTTCTTC. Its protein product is CASSPRDREFVEQFF.